This T cell receptor (beta chain) was found in a study of response to subunit inactivated influenza vaccine. Only a few counts were recorded for this clonotype. No antigen is known for it. Study-wide points: There was a suggestion from the authors that each seasonal influenza vaccination recruits few new T cells.

TCRdb redid the calling of the RT-PCR reads with MiXCR, one entry per CDR3 protein. The sample shows 430,000 or so distinct CDR3 sequences, around 9.9% of them seen only once. Trimming took off 0 bases at V and 2 bases at J, with 11 bases between the two ends. CDR1 and CDR2 from the germline V gene are SGHRS and YFSETQ. This CDR3 has 15 amino acids. The sample in question was PBMCs from blood, obtained 35 to 45 days after vaccination. The rearrangement joins TRBV5-1 to TRBJ2-5; D remains ambiguous. This receptor was obtained from a man aged 45 to 65 who received an inactivated influenza vaccine. The CDR3 is CASSLVVLNQETQYF. For the CDR3, the DNA is TGCGCCAGCAGCTTGGTTGTCTTGAATCAAGAGACCCAGTACTTC.